One T cell receptor (beta chain) is described in this entry. Repertoires were generated with immunoSEQ multiplex PCR, while TCRdb's copy carries only in-frame clones and drops some. The sample yields about 100,000 clones, about 85% seen once. The data were taken from a study of blood T cell repertoires in COVID-19. The overall study: Samples came from the United States, Italy and Spain, spanning acute and convalescent COVID-19.

V trimming: 3 bases; J trimming: 2 bases; junction bases outside the gene matches: 14. In germline, CDR1 is MNHNS, CDR2 SASEGT. The CDR3 contains 18 residues. The source material was peripheral blood. The TCR originated in a human donor in a cohort sampled during active COVID-19. The chain has TRBV6-1 and TRBJ2-7, with 9 positions matching TRBD2. CDR3 nucleotides: TGTGCCAGCAGTGATAGGCGGGAAACTAGCGGGCGAACCTACGAGCAGTACTTC. The encoded protein is CASSDRRETSGRTYEQYF.